These 24 T cell receptor beta chains share one sample of origin, sequenced in a study of T cell responses to AZD1222 COVID-19 vaccine. Here immunoSEQ multiplex PCR was the method, and the copy in TCRdb shows in-frame clones only, minus some. Of some 160,000 clones detected, 85% to 95% appear once; the ten largest clones hold 4.4%. Source: peripheral blood, taken on day 0 of AZD1222 vaccination. These receptors were collected from an adult in good health.

This sequence joins TRBV6-1 and TRBJ1-2, with unresolved D. The CDR3 is made up of 14 amino acids. Germline V gives CDR1 MNHNS, CDR2 SASEGT. Deletions cut 2 bases from V and 5 bases from J, with 12 bases between. The CDR3 DNA is TGTGCCAGCAGTGAATACCCGACGGATTATGGCTACACCTTC. Translated, it gives CASSEYPTDYGYTF.

The genes are TRBV29-1 and TRBJ2-1; no firm D call. Germline V gene lookup returns CDR1 SQVTM and CDR2 ANQGSEA. There are 12 residues in the CDR3. Trimming left V 7 bases short and J 4 bases short, with 11 bases between. CDR3 DNA sequence: TGCAGCGACACCGGCGATTACAATGAGCAGTTCTTC. Its protein is CSDTGDYNEQFF.

The chain links TRBV5-6 to TRBJ2-1, with unresolved D. Trimming removed 4 bases at V and 2 bases at J, with 4 bases between. The length of the CDR3 is 12 residues. The germline gives CDR1 SGHDT, CDR2 YYEEEE. The CDR3 sequence is CASSLAYNEQFF. CDR3 DNA sequence: TGTGCCAGCAGCCTGGCCTACAATGAGCAGTTCTTC. Full variable domain (remainder filled in from reference TRBV5-6 and TRBJ2-1): DAGVTQSPTHLIKTRGQQVTLRCSPKSGHDTVSWYQQALGQGPQFIFQYYEEEERQRGNFPDRFSGHQFPNYSSELNVNALLLGDSALYLCASSLAYNEQFFGPGTRLTVL.

The genes are TRBV28 and TRBJ1-5; a weak D match, TRBD1 (6 bases). CDR3 length: 15 residues. Germline CDR1 MDHEN, CDR2 SYDVKM. V lost 5 bases and J lost 0, with 11 bases in between. In DNA form, the CDR3 reads TGTGCCAGCAGTCCATCGACAGGTAGCAATCAGCCCCAGCATTTT. Translating gives CASSPSTGSNQPQHF.

The chain employs TRBV24-1 and TRBJ1-2; possibly TRBD1 for D (5 bases). CDR3 size: 14 residues. Germline lookup yields CDR1 KGHDR and CDR2 SFDVKD. Deletions cut 3 bases from V and 4 bases from J, with 11 bases between. The CDR3 loop is CATSDPDRFYGYTF. DNA of the CDR3: TGTGCCACCAGTGATCCTGACAGATTCTATGGCTACACCTTC.

This clone is a singleton in its sample. V is TRBV10-2 and J is TRBJ1-3, with D possibly being TRBD1 (5 bases). V was cut by 9 bases and J by 5 bases, with 17 bases left in between. The germline gives CDR1 WSHSY, CDR2 SAAADI. The CDR3 extends over 14 amino acids. The DNA of the CDR3 is TGCGCCAGTGCCCCCCGGGGGGGACGAAACACCATATATTTT. Its protein product is CASAPRGGRNTIYF.

This clone was picked up a small number of times. The chain links TRBV9 to TRBJ2-1; 14 bases are shared with TRBD2. The germline V gene has CDR1 SGDLS and CDR2 YYNGEE. The junction had 11 bases not matched to a gene; V was cut back by 0 bases and J by 3 bases. The CDR3 covers 20 residues. This CDR3 reads CASSVGSVGLAGEIYNEQFF. CDR3 sequence (DNA): TGTGCCAGCAGCGTAGGCTCTGTGGGACTAGCGGGAGAGATCTACAATGAGCAGTTCTTC.

A few counts support this clone. This chain links TRBV6-2 or TRBV6-3 with TRBJ1-5, with D possibly being TRBD1 (5 bases). Trimming cost V 0 bases and J 5 bases, with 20 bases left between them. Germline V lookup: CDR1 MNHEY, CDR2 SVGEGT. The CDR3 spans 18 residues. The CDR3 region is CASSYSGTTTPRDQPQHF. CDR3 nucleotides: TGTGCCAGCAGTTACTCCGGGACGACGACACCCAGGGATCAGCCCCAGCATTTT.

This chain uses TRBV7-3 with TRBJ2-2; 15 nucleotides line up with TRBD2. The CDR3 consists of 17 residues. V dropped 6 bases and J dropped 7; count of bases not matched to a gene: 9. The germline gives CDR1 SGHTA, CDR2 FQGTGA. CDR3 sequence reads: CASSPPGLAGGSGELFF. The CDR3 coding sequence is TGTGCCAGCAGTCCCCCGGGACTAGCGGGAGGTAGCGGGGAGCTGTTTTTT.

This clone was seen a few times. V gene TRBV11-2 combines with J gene TRBJ1-6, with 7 bases matching TRBD1. This CDR3 is built from 15 residues. Germline V gene sequence: CDR1 SGHAT, CDR2 FQNNGV. The junction had 6 bases not matched to a gene; V was cut back by 1 base and J by 9 bases. CDR3 sequence (DNA): TGTGCCAGCAGCTTAGGACAGGGCGGGATTTCACCCCTCCACTTT. It specifies CASSLGQGGISPLHF.

The V gene is TRBV5-4, the J gene TRBJ1-1, with 10 bases identical to TRBD1. The CDR3 consists of 15 residues. Losses at the gene ends were 3 bases for V and 2 bases for J; bases not matched to a gene: 4. Germline V CDR1 and CDR2: SGHNT, YYREEE (reference sequence). CDR3 protein: CASSSRDRGNTEAFF. Written as DNA, the CDR3 is TGTGCCAGCAGCTCCCGGGACAGGGGAAACACTGAAGCTTTCTTT.

This rearrangement joins TRBV5-4 to TRBJ1-1; 8 positions match TRBD1. Germline V lookup: CDR1 SGHNT, CDR2 YYREEE (reference sequence). V shed 3 bases and J 3 bases; nucleotides not matched to a gene: 4. The CDR3 totals 14 residues. In DNA form, the CDR3 reads TGTGCCAGCAGCTCCAGGGGGCGCGACACTGAAGCTTTCTTT. This codes for CASSSRGRDTEAFF.

The V and J genes are TRBV10-2 and TRBJ1-2, with TRBD1 as a possible D gene (5 bases). The germline V and J ends were trimmed by 0 bases and 8 bases, with 16 bases remaining between them. This CDR3 is 15 amino acids long. Germline lookup yields CDR1 WSHSY and CDR2 SAAADI. The CDR3 loop reads CASSESIGQVEGYTF. CDR3 sequence (DNA): TGCGCCAGCAGTGAGTCGATAGGACAAGTCGAGGGCTACACCTTC.

This chain joins TRBV11-2 and TRBJ2-3, with 9 bases identical to TRBD2. CDR3 length: 17 amino acids. V trimming: 1 base; J trimming: 4 bases; junction bases outside the gene matches: 9. Germline V gene data show CDR1 as SGHAT and CDR2 as FQNNGV. CDR3 in amino acids: CASSLAYAGGPPDTQYF. DNA for the CDR3: TGTGCCAGCAGCTTAGCCTATGCGGGAGGGCCCCCAGATACGCAGTATTTT.

The chain links TRBV5-1 to TRBJ2-1; a possible D gene is TRBD1 (6 bases). Germline V gives CDR1 SGHRS, CDR2 YFSETQ. The CDR3 totals 15 residues. The ends were cut back, 3 bases at V and 5 bases at J, with 15 bases in the middle. Here the CDR3 DNA reads TGCGCCAGCAGCTGGGCCCAGGACAGAAACAATGAGCAGTTCTTC. It encodes CASSWAQDRNNEQFF.

The J gene is TRBJ2-2, the V gene TRBV7-2, with D possibly TRBD2 on 6 matching bases. Germline CDR1 is SGHTA and CDR2 is FQGNSA. Trimming stripped 1 base from V and 4 bases from J, with 10 bases between. The CDR3 is 15 residues long. CDR3 protein: CASSLGGGSTGELFF. DNA of the CDR3: TGTGCCAGCAGCTTAGGTGGGGGGAGCACCGGGGAGCTGTTTTTT.

The gene calls are TRBV19 and TRBJ2-2; 7 bases line up with TRBD1. Germline CDR1 and CDR2: LNHDA and SQIVND (reference sequence). The CDR3 extends over 15 amino acids. J was trimmed by 5 bases and V by 4 bases; bases with no gene match: 7. CDR3 residues: CASSRSGQSTGELFF. CDR3 bases: TGTGCCAGTAGTAGGTCGGGACAGTCGACCGGGGAGCTGTTTTTT.

The chain links TRBV5-1 to TRBJ2-1, with 7 bases fitting TRBD2. The CDR3 has 14 amino acids. V was clipped by 1 base and J by 10 bases; unmatched bases: 8. Germline CDR1 is SGHRS and CDR2 is YFSETQ. The CDR3 region has the DNA TGCGCCAGCAGCTTGAGTCGGGAGGCAAAAGAGCAGTTCTTC. Translating gives CASSLSREAKEQFF.

This chain joins TRBV7-3 and TRBJ1-1, with D unclear. This CDR3 comprises 14 residues. The germline gives CDR1 SGHTA, CDR2 FQGTGA. The V and J ends lost 0 bases and 1 base respectively, with 6 bases between them. The CDR3 spells CASSLTGRNTEAFF. CDR3 bases: TGTGCCAGCAGCTTAACGGGTAGGAACACTGAAGCTTTCTTT. Supplemented by reference TRBV7-3 and TRBJ1-1, the full variable domain reads GAGVSQTPSNKVTEKGKYVELRCDPISGHTALYWYRQSLGQGPEFLIYFQGTGAADDSGLPNDRFFAVRPEGSVSTLKIQRTERGDSAVYLCASSLTGRNTEAFFGQGTRLTVV.

The chain couples TRBV3-1 (or the pseudogene TRBV3-2) to TRBJ2-7; D unclear. The CDR3 contains 14 residues. Trimming took 1 base from V and 2 from J, leaving 9 bases between them. CDR1 is LGHDT and CDR2 is YNNKEL in the germline V gene (reference sequence). CDR3 protein: CASSQGGPAYEQYF. CDR3 nucleotide sequence: TGTGCCAGCAGCCAAGGAGGCCCAGCCTACGAGCAGTACTTC.

V and J are TRBV11-3 and TRBJ2-1, with D unresolved. Trimming removed 3 bases from V and 6 bases from J, with 12 bases in between. The CDR3 has 14 residues. Germline CDR1 SGHNT, CDR2 YENEEA. The CDR3 nucleotides read TGTGCCAGCAGCTTCGACGCACCAACCAATGAGCAGTTCTTC. Protein sequence: CASSFDAPTNEQFF.

This clone was picked up one time. The V call is TRBV5-4, the J call TRBJ2-2; TRBD2 matches at 7 bases. V lost 4 bases and J lost 0; bases outside the gene matches: 6. Germline CDR1 and CDR2: SGHNT and YYREEE (reference sequence). The CDR3 is made up of 16 amino acids. The CDR3 DNA follows: TGTGCCAGCAGCCCCACCGGGACTACGAACACCGGGGAGCTGTTTTTT. Translating gives CASSPTGTTNTGELFF.

The chain carries TRBV28 and TRBJ2-5; 13 bases map to TRBD2. The CDR3 consists of 15 residues. Losses at the gene ends were 4 bases for V and 5 bases for J; bases not matched to a gene: 4. Germline V gene lookup returns CDR1 MDHEN and CDR2 SYDVKM. Written as DNA, the CDR3 is TGTGCCAGCAGTTCAGGACTAGCGGGAGACGAGACCCAGTACTTC. As protein: CASSSGLAGDETQYF.

The rearrangement joins TRBV7-3 to TRBJ2-5; D unclear. Germline V gene lookup returns CDR1 SGHTA and CDR2 FQGTGA. The CDR3 runs to 14 residues. The V gene lost 0 bases and the J gene lost 1 base, with 6 bases spanning the gap. CDR3 DNA: TGTGCCAGCAGCTTAACTGGAACCCAAGAGACCCAGTACTTC. Its translation is CASSLTGTQETQYF.